Listed below are T cell receptor beta chains from one sample, sequenced in a study of cytomegalovirus exposure and HLA in healthy donors. Method: immunoSEQ multiplex PCR; TCRdb's copy keeps in-frame clones and lacks some. Among 140,000 to 150,000 clones listed, over 65% were seen once. The sample taken for sequencing was PBMCs. These TCRs come from a middle-aged man in good health and CMV-seropositive. Both conserved end residues are part of each CDR3. The D gene is left open where the match is weak. Only part of the rows carry a size: once, few, many, or a class if the clone is expanded.

v_call	d_call	j_call	clone_size	cdr3_nt	cdr3_aa
TRBV13	-	TRBJ2-3	-	TGTGCCAGCAGCTTATCTGCGGATACGCAGTATTTT	CASSLSADTQYF
TRBV9	-	TRBJ2-5	-	TGTGCCAGCAGCGTAGGAGAATCCCTACGTTTGCGAGAGACCCAGTACTTC	CASSVGESLRLRETQYF
TRBV30	TRBD2	TRBJ2-7	-	TGTGCCTGGACCCGGACTAGCGCGTTATCGTACGAGCAGTACTTC	CAWTRTSALSYEQYF
TRBV9	TRBD1	TRBJ1-5	once	TGTGCCAGCAGCCCTCGGACAGGGGAGTTTGAGCCCCAGCATTTT	CASSPRTGEFEPQHF
TRBV7-9	-	TRBJ2-7	-	TGTTCCAGCAGCTCGGGTGGGGGGTTAAGCTCCTACGAGCAGTACTTC	CSSSSGGGLSSYEQYF
TRBV28	-	TRBJ2-3	-	TGTGCCAGCAGTAGCTCCGGGACACAAGTAAAATATACGCAGTATTTT	CASSSSGTQVKYTQYF
TRBV18	TRBD2	TRBJ2-3	once	TGTGCCAGCTCGGCACTAGCGGGTAGGGGCACAGATACGCAGTATTTT	CASSALAGRGTDTQYF
TRBV18	TRBD2	TRBJ2-5	few	TGTGCCAGCTCACCACTGGGACTAGCGGGATCGGGACAAGAGACCCAGTACTTC	CASSPLGLAGSGQETQYF
TRBV27	TRBD1	TRBJ1-4	-	TGTGCCAGCAGTTTCATTGGGACAGGCTACGAAAAACTGTTTTTT	CASSFIGTGYEKLFF
TRBV7-2	TRBD2	TRBJ2-7	-	TGTGCCAGCAGCCTCGCCGGGGGGGGTAGCGGGAATAACGAGCAGTACTTC	CASSLAGGGSGNNEQYF
TRBV10-3	TRBD2	TRBJ2-1	-	TGTGCCATCAGTGAGTCGGGCGGGAGTACCTACAATGAGCAGTTCTTC	CAISESGGSTYNEQFF
TRBV6-1	-	TRBJ1-2	-	TGTGCCAGCAGTGAGATCGGACAGATCTATGGCTACACCTTC	CASSEIGQIYGYTF
TRBV5-4	TRBD1	TRBJ2-1	-	TGTGCCAGCAGCTTGTCCGGGACAGGGTCTCTGGAAGAGCAGTTCTTC	CASSLSGTGSLEEQFF
TRBV2	-	TRBJ1-1	-	TGTGCCATCAGGACATCGCCTAACACTGAAGCTTTCTTT	CAIRTSPNTEAFF
TRBV30	-	TRBJ2-7	-	TGTGCCTGGAGTACCAGCTACGAGCAGTACTTC	CAWSTSYEQYF
TRBV7-9	TRBD2	TRBJ2-5	-	TGTTCCAGCAGCTCTAACGATGGAGCGGGAGGACGAGAGACCCAGTACTTC	CSSSSNDGAGGRETQYF
TRBV14	TRBD1	TRBJ2-7	-	TGTGCCAGCAGCCAAGGCTTCCTCCAGGGGGCCAACTACGAGCAGTACTTC	CASSQGFLQGANYEQYF
TRBV19	-	TRBJ1-5	-	TGTGCCAGTAGTATAGATGGGGAGGATCAGCCCCAGCATTTT	CASSIDGEDQPQHF
TRBV9	-	TRBJ1-1	-	TGTGCCAGCAGCGCGCGACAGACCAGCACTGAAGCTTTCTTT	CASSARQTSTEAFF
TRBV23-1	TRBD1	TRBJ2-5	-	TGCGCCAGCAGTCAGCCGGGACAGGGGGCAGGCGAGACCCAGTACTTC	CASSQPGQGAGETQYF
TRBV19	-	TRBJ2-1	-	TGTGCCAGTAAGGCGGTGTGGTCGAATGAGCAGTTCTTC	CASKAVWSNEQFF
TRBV27	TRBD2	TRBJ2-5	-	TGTGCCAGCAGTCCCCATCTTCTAGCGGGAGCAGAGACCCAGTACTTC	CASSPHLLAGAETQYF
TRBV7-8	TRBD2	TRBJ2-1	-	TGTGCCAGCAGCCCGGGGGGGGCAGGAGACAATGAGCAGTTCTTC	CASSPGGAGDNEQFF
TRBV29-1	TRBD2	TRBJ2-1	-	TGCAGCGTTGAGAGGACTAGCGGGAACAATGAGCAGTTCTTC	CSVERTSGNNEQFF
TRBV29-1	-	TRBJ1-2	-	TGCAGCGTTGAAGCTCCCCCCTATCGAGCTAACTATGGCTACACCTTC	CSVEAPPYRANYGYTF